The entry below describes one T cell receptor (beta chain). This sample is part of a study of T cells after yellow fever vaccination. Overall study: For low cell numbers, libraries were made with SMART-Seq v4 Ultra Low Input.

TCRdb itself ran the 5' RACE reads through MiXCR, one entry per CDR3 protein. The profile shows hundreds of thousands of distinct CDR3 sequences, roughly 12% of them singletons. CDR1 and CDR2 (germline): SGHRS, YFSETQ. V trimming: 4 bases; J trimming: 0 bases; junction bases outside the gene matches: 13. The CDR3 consists of 18 residues. The chain has TRBV5-1 and TRBJ2-1; 7 nucleotides agree with TRBD2. This clonotype was sampled from a man between 25 and 39 years old who received the YFV17D yellow fever vaccine. The specimen comprised PBMCs, sampled on the day of the yellow fever booster vaccination. The CDR3 DNA follows: TGCGCCAGCAGCCCCCCCCGCGGGAGCTACAGCTCCTACAATGAGCAGTTCTTC. It translates to CASSPPRGSYSSYNEQFF. The variable domain in full, completed from reference TRBV5-1 and TRBJ2-1, reads KAGVTQTPRYLIKTRGQQVTLSCSPISGHRSVSWYQQTPGQGLQFLFEYFSETQRNKGNFPGRFSGRQFSNSRSEMNVSTLELGDSALYLCASSPPRGSYSSYNEQFFGPGTRLTVL.